Listed below are T cell receptor beta chains from one sample, sequenced in a study of blood T cell repertoires in COVID-19. Using immunoSEQ multiplex PCR, the repertoire was profiled, and TCRdb retains in-frame clones only, with some absent. This table has 200,000 to 250,000 clones, about four fifths appearing once. The specimen was PBMCs or T cells enriched from blood (not recorded which). The receptor set was obtained from a woman aged 50 to 60 who had been exposed to COVID-19. Both conserved end residues are part of each CDR3. D genes are given only for firm matches. Some rows have no size entry. The others give once, few or many, or a class for an expanded clone.

j_call	clone_size	v_call	d_call	cdr3_length	cdr3_aa	cdr3_nt
TRBJ2-1	few	TRBV6-1	NA	15	CASSEAAGAYNEQFF	TGTGCCAGCAGTGAAGCTGCGGGCGCCTACAATGAGCAGTTCTTC
TRBJ1-2	NA	TRBV28	TRBD1	14	CASSLEGAKGGYTF	TGTGCCAGCAGTTTGGAGGGGGCTAAAGGTGGCTACACCTTC
TRBJ1-5	NA	TRBV2	NA	14	CASSDPGFGQPQHF	TGTGCCAGCAGTGATCCGGGGTTCGGGCAGCCCCAGCATTTT
TRBJ2-5	NA	TRBV5-4	TRBD2	17	CASSLAPTSGGRKTQYF	TGTGCCAGCAGCTTGGCACCAACTAGCGGGGGGAGGAAGACCCAGTACTTC
TRBJ1-6	NA	TRBV10-3	TRBD1	14	CATNPDRANSPLHF	TGTGCCACCAATCCTGACAGGGCCAATTCACCCCTCCACTTT
TRBJ2-7	NA	TRBV7-3	TRBD2	14	CASSPTGGSVEQYF	TGTGCCAGCAGCCCAACGGGAGGGAGTGTCGAGCAGTACTTC
TRBJ2-3	NA	TRBV5-1	TRBD2	13	CASHQRGPDTQYF	TGCGCCAGCCACCAGCGGGGGCCAGATACGCAGTATTTT
TRBJ1-5	NA	TRBV5-5	NA	15	CASSSLGGSNQPQHF	TGTGCCAGCAGCTCGCTCGGCGGGAGCAATCAGCCCCAGCATTTT
TRBJ1-1	NA	TRBV7-9	NA	14	CASSLGQLNTEAFF	TGTGCCAGCAGCTTAGGACAACTGAACACTGAAGCTTTCTTT
TRBJ2-3	NA	TRBV10-2	TRBD2	16	CASSELAGVGTDTQYF	TGCGCCAGCAGTGAACTAGCGGGGGTCGGGACAGATACGCAGTATTTT
TRBJ2-5	few	TRBV6-1	NA	14	CASSSSTGWETQYF	TGTGCCAGCAGTTCGTCCACGGGGTGGGAGACCCAGTACTTC
TRBJ1-1	once	TRBV7-9	NA	13	CASSFVPNTEAFF	TGTGCCAGCAGCTTCGTCCCGAACACTGAAGCTTTCTTT
TRBJ2-2	NA	TRBV5-1	NA	14	CASSIGATPGELFF	TGCGCCAGCAGCATCGGAGCTACCCCGGGGGAGCTGTTTTTT
TRBJ2-7	NA	TRBV28	TRBD2	13	CASSLGGGYEQYF	TGTGCCAGCAGTTTAGGCGGGGGCTACGAGCAGTACTTC
TRBJ1-5	NA	TRBV5-4	NA	15	CASSQGNGINQPQHF	TGTGCCAGCAGTCAGGGGAACGGTATCAATCAGCCCCAGCATTTT
TRBJ2-5	NA	TRBV27	NA	13	CASRRLVQETQYF	TGTGCCAGCAGAAGACTAGTCCAAGAGACCCAGTACTTC